These T cell receptor beta chains were read from a single sample in a study of blood T cells in healthy people across ages. One entry per CDR3 protein results from TCRdb running MiXCR on the 5' RACE reads. The sample holds around 1,000,000 distinct CDR3 sequences; 20% to 25% are singletons and the top ten take around 0.75%. This sample was shared with a second study, whose subject was T cells of mothers and their children.

Sequencing was carried out using blood. These receptors all stem from a girl aged 2 to 10 in good health. Each CDR3 is given with its conserved first and last residue. A D gene is named only where the DNA matches it firmly. The size of a clone is reported for some rows only, either as once, few or many, or as a class for expanded clones.

j_call	v_call	clone_size	d_call	cdr3_aa	cdr3_nt
TRBJ2-7	TRBV7-2	.	.	CASSLSVFYEQYF	TGTGCCAGCAGCTTATCGGTATTCTACGAGCAGTACTTC
TRBJ2-7	TRBV19	.	.	CASSMTSGVLGSYEQYF	TGTGCCAGTAGTATGACGAGTGGGGTCCTCGGCTCCTACGAGCAGTACTTC
TRBJ2-7	TRBV7-8	.	.	CATGEWDEQYF	TGTGCCACAGGGGAATGGGACGAGCAGTACTTC
TRBJ2-7	TRBV5-1	.	TRBD2	CASSPAALAGDHEQYF	TGCGCCAGCAGCCCGGCCGCCCTAGCGGGAGACCACGAGCAGTACTTC
TRBJ1-2	TRBV6-5	.	.	CASSYPNSLTNYGYTF	TGTGCCAGCAGTTACCCGAACAGCCTTACCAACTATGGCTACACCTTC
TRBJ1-4	TRBV6-6	few	TRBD1	CASSSEGAPNEKLFF	TGTGCCAGCAGTTCCGAGGGGGCGCCTAATGAAAAACTGTTTTTT
TRBJ1-2	TRBV7-9	.	TRBD1	CASQFWDPDRGNYGYTF	TGTGCCAGCCAATTTTGGGACCCGGACAGGGGCAACTATGGCTACACCTTC
TRBJ2-5	TRBV29-1	.	.	CSVELGGDWKTQYF	TGCAGCGTTGAACTTGGGGGAGACTGGAAGACCCAGTACTTC
TRBJ2-6	TRBV29-1	few	.	CSVALTGANVLTF	TGCAGCGTTGCACTAACTGGGGCCAACGTCCTGACTTTC
TRBJ2-1	TRBV13	few	.	CASSPVRNEQFF	TGTGCCAGCAGCCCCGTTCGGAACGAGCAGTTCTTC
TRBJ2-7	TRBV29-1	.	TRBD1	CSVTFDRALREQYF	TGCAGCGTTACATTCGACAGGGCCCTCCGCGAGCAGTACTTC
TRBJ2-6	TRBV3-1	.	.	CASSQGMRASGANVLTF	TGTGCCAGCAGCCAAGGGATGCGGGCCTCAGGGGCCAACGTCCTGACTTTC
TRBJ2-5	TRBV7-2	.	.	CASSLTRVTETQYF	TGTGCCAGCAGCTTGACCAGGGTCACAGAGACCCAGTACTTC
TRBJ2-7	TRBV20-1	.	.	CSARDGGQTTYEQYF	TGCAGTGCTAGAGATGGGGGACAAACAACCTACGAGCAGTACTTC
TRBJ2-7	TRBV28	few	.	CASSFDVSGAYEQYF	TGTGCCAGCAGTTTTGATGTCTCGGGGGCTTACGAGCAGTACTTC
TRBJ1-2	TRBV19	.	.	CASSRLLSDNYGYTF	TGTGCCAGTAGTAGATTGCTCTCCGATAACTATGGCTACACCTTC
TRBJ2-7	TRBV7-9	few	.	CASSLPIDSPYSYEQYF	TGTGCCAGCAGCCTCCCTATCGACAGCCCTTACTCCTACGAGCAGTACTTC
TRBJ1-3	TRBV4-3	.	.	CASSQDMAGNTIYF	TGCGCCAGCAGCCAAGATATGGCGGGAAACACCATATATTTT
TRBJ2-1	TRBV29-1	few	.	CSVEQGDEQFF	TGCAGCGTAGAACAGGGTGATGAGCAGTTCTTC
TRBJ1-3	TRBV29-1	.	.	CSVEEIGGNTIYF	TGCAGCGTTGAAGAGATTGGGGGAAACACCATATATTTT
TRBJ2-7	TRBV7-7	few	.	CASSLAWGNGQYF	TGTGCTAGCAGCTTAGCTTGGGGGAACGGGCAGTACTTC
TRBJ2-3	TRBV11-2	.	.	CASSLASPTDTQYF	TGTGCCAGCAGCTTAGCCTCACCCACAGATACGCAGTATTTT
TRBJ2-1	TRBV12-5	.	.	CASGLASSGWDNEQFF	TGTGCTAGTGGTTTGGCGTCAAGCGGTTGGGACAATGAGCAGTTCTTC
TRBJ2-5	TRBV13	.	.	CASSSHAGMETQYF	TGTGCCAGCAGCTCGCATGCCGGAATGGAGACCCAGTACTTC
TRBJ1-1	TRBV11-2	once	.	CASSTVQGFTEAFF	TGTGCCAGCAGCACCGTCCAGGGATTCACTGAAGCTTTCTTT
TRBJ1-2	TRBV3-1	.	.	CASSLSGTRYGYTF	TGTGCCAGCAGCCTTTCGGGTACGCGCTATGGCTACACCTTC
TRBJ2-1	TRBV6-4	.	TRBD1	CASSVWGQIHNEQFF	TGTGCCAGCAGTGTGTGGGGACAGATACACAATGAGCAGTTCTTC
TRBJ1-5	TRBV6-2/TRBV6-3	many	.	CASSYAPQHF	TGTGCCAGCAGTTATGCGCCCCAGCATTTT
TRBJ2-7	TRBV2	.	.	CASSWATGVGEQYF	TGTGCCAGCAGTTGGGCTACGGGGGTTGGCGAGCAGTACTTC
TRBJ2-3	TRBV2	.	.	CASTGETDTQYF	TGTGCCAGCACAGGGGAAACCGATACGCAGTATTTT
TRBJ1-1	TRBV12-3/TRBV12-4	few	TRBD1	CASSQTGRGYAFF	TGTGCCAGCAGTCAGACAGGGCGAGGGTACGCTTTCTTT
TRBJ1-1	TRBV6-1	.	.	CAVQLRGAEAFF	TGTGCCGTCCAGCTCAGGGGTGCTGAAGCTTTCTTT
TRBJ2-7	TRBV4-1	.	.	CASSQDSGIGFAESYEQYF	TGCGCCAGCAGCCAAGATTCGGGTATTGGGTTTGCGGAGTCCTACGAGCAGTACTTC
TRBJ2-5	TRBV7-9	.	.	CASSLAKDIEETQYF	TGTGCCAGCAGCTTAGCCAAAGACATAGAAGAGACCCAGTACTTC
TRBJ2-7	TRBV29-1	few	.	CSAGGRAYEQYF	TGCAGCGCTGGGGGTAGGGCCTACGAGCAGTACTTC
TRBJ2-4	TRBV28	few	.	CASSSQPQGAYF	TGTGCCAGCAGTTCCCAACCACAGGGTGCGTACTTC
TRBJ1-1	TRBV11-3	few	.	CASTPRGGAAFF	TGTGCCAGCACCCCCCGGGGAGGGGCAGCTTTCTTT
TRBJ2-7	TRBV15	.	.	CATLSAASYEQYF	TGTGCCACCCTTTCGGCAGCGTCCTACGAGCAGTACTTC
TRBJ2-7	TRBV4-2	few	TRBD1	CASSQGFLRTGGAGEQYF	TGTGCCAGCAGCCAGGGATTCCTTCGGACAGGGGGGGCCGGCGAGCAGTACTTC
TRBJ2-3	TRBV12-3/TRBV12-4	.	.	CASSPRGQDTQYF	TGTGCCAGCAGTCCCCGAGGGCAAGATACGCAGTATTTT
TRBJ1-1	TRBV28	.	.	CASGARRGMNTEAFF	TGTGCCAGCGGGGCCCGACGGGGGATGAACACTGAAGCTTTCTTT
TRBJ1-4	TRBV4-1	few	.	CASSQDSTSEKLFF	TGCGCCAGCAGCCAAGATAGCACCAGCGAAAAACTGTTTTTT
TRBJ1-2	TRBV12-3/TRBV12-4	few	.	CASIRQAAHGYTF	TGTGCCAGCATTCGTCAGGCAGCTCATGGCTACACCTTC
TRBJ1-1	TRBV11-1	once	.	CASSFDSGDTEAFF	TGTGCCAGCAGCTTCGATTCAGGGGACACTGAAGCTTTCTTT
TRBJ2-5	TRBV5-1	many	.	CASSFGGPEETQYF	TGCGCCAGCAGCTTTGGGGGGCCTGAAGAGACCCAGTACTTC
TRBJ2-7	TRBV11-2	.	.	CASSLEPVSGSYEQYF	TGTGCCAGCAGCTTAGAACCGGTTTCGGGCTCCTACGAGCAGTACTTC
TRBJ2-1	TRBV24-1	few	.	CATSDPPNEQFF	TGTGCCACCAGTGATCCTCCTAATGAGCAGTTCTTC
TRBJ2-1	TRBV4-3	.	.	CASSQDGAPYNEQFF	TGCGCCAGCAGCCAAGATGGAGCTCCCTACAATGAGCAGTTCTTC
TRBJ2-5	TRBV12-3/TRBV12-4	.	.	CASSSLDFSYQETQYF	TGTGCCAGCAGTTCTCTAGACTTTTCGTACCAAGAGACCCAGTACTTC
TRBJ2-7	TRBV15	.	TRBD1	CATSRDWTGGEQYF	TGTGCCACCAGCAGAGACTGGACAGGGGGCGAGCAGTACTTC
TRBJ1-6	TRBV12-3/TRBV12-4	.	.	CASSSVNSSPLHF	TGTGCCAGCAGTTCCGTAAACAGTTCACCCCTCCACTTT
TRBJ2-6	TRBV28	.	.	CVSQGANVLTF	TGTGTAAGTCAGGGGGCCAACGTCCTGACTTTC
TRBJ1-6	TRBV12-3/TRBV12-4	.	.	CASSFLGSGAYSPLHF	TGTGCCAGCAGTTTCCTAGGGTCAGGCGCGTATTCACCCCTCCACTTT
TRBJ1-2	TRBV6-5	.	TRBD1	CASSDRDRDGYTF	TGTGCCAGCAGTGACCGCGACAGGGATGGCTACACCTTC
TRBJ2-3	TRBV20-1	.	TRBD2	CSAGAQGLAGTDTQYF	TGCAGTGCTGGAGCGCAGGGACTAGCGGGTACAGATACGCAGTATTTT